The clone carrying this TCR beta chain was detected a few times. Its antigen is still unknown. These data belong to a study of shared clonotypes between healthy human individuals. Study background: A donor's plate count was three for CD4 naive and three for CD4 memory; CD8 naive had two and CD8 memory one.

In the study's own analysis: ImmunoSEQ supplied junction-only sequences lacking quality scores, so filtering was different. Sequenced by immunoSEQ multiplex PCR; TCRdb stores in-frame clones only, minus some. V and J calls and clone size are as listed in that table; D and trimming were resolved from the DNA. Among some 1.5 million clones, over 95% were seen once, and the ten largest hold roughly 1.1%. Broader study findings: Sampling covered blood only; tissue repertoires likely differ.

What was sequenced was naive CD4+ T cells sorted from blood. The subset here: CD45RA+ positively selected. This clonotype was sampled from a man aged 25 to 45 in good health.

The CDR3 DNA follows: TGCAGTGACTCCACAGGGGGAGCTGGCTACACCTTC. It is translated as CSDSTGGAGYTF. The chain couples TRBV29-1 to TRBJ1-2; TRBD1 matches at 8 bases. CDR3 size: 12 residues. Germline values: CDR1 SQVTM, CDR2 ANQGSEA.